This TCR beta chain comes out of a study of blood T cell repertoires in COVID-19. Study as a whole: The United States, Italy and Spain provided the acute and convalescent COVID-19 samples.

V was pared by 1 base and J by 8 bases, with 7 bases of the junction left unmatched. Germline V lookup: CDR1 MGHRA, CDR2 YSYEKL. CDR3 length: 15 amino acids. In the source study's methods: Reference gene primer amplification in the assay estimated nucleated cell counts. The method was immunoSEQ multiplex PCR; TCRdb's version includes in-frame clones alone and lacks a portion of them. V and J calls and clone size are as listed in that table; D and trimming were resolved from the DNA. In the table there are roughly 230,000 clones, 84% of which are singletons. Source material: peripheral blood. The receptor was derived from a woman of 80 years or more with COVID-19, enrolled during active disease. This chain connects TRBV4-1 to TRBJ1-4, with 7 bases that match TRBD1. This CDR3 reads CASSQAGRGWEKLFF. Written as DNA, the CDR3 is TGCGCCAGCAGCCAAGCAGGCAGGGGGTGGGAAAAACTGTTTTTT.